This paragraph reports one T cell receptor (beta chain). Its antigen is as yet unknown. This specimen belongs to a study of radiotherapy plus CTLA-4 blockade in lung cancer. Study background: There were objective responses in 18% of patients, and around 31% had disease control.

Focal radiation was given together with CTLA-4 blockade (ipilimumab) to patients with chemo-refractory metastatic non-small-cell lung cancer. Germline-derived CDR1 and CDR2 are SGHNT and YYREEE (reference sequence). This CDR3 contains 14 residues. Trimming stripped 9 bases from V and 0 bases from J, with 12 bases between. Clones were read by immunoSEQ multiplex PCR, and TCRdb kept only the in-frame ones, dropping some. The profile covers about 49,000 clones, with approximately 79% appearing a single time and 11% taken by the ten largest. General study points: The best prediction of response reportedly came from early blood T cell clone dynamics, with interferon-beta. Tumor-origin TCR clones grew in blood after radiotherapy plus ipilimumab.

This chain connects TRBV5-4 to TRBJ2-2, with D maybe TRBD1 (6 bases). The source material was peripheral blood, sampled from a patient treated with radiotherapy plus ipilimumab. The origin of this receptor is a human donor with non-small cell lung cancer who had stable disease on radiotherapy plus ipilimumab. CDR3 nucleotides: TGTGCCATCAGGACAGATCCGAACACCGGGGAGCTGTTTTTT. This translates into CAIRTDPNTGELFF.